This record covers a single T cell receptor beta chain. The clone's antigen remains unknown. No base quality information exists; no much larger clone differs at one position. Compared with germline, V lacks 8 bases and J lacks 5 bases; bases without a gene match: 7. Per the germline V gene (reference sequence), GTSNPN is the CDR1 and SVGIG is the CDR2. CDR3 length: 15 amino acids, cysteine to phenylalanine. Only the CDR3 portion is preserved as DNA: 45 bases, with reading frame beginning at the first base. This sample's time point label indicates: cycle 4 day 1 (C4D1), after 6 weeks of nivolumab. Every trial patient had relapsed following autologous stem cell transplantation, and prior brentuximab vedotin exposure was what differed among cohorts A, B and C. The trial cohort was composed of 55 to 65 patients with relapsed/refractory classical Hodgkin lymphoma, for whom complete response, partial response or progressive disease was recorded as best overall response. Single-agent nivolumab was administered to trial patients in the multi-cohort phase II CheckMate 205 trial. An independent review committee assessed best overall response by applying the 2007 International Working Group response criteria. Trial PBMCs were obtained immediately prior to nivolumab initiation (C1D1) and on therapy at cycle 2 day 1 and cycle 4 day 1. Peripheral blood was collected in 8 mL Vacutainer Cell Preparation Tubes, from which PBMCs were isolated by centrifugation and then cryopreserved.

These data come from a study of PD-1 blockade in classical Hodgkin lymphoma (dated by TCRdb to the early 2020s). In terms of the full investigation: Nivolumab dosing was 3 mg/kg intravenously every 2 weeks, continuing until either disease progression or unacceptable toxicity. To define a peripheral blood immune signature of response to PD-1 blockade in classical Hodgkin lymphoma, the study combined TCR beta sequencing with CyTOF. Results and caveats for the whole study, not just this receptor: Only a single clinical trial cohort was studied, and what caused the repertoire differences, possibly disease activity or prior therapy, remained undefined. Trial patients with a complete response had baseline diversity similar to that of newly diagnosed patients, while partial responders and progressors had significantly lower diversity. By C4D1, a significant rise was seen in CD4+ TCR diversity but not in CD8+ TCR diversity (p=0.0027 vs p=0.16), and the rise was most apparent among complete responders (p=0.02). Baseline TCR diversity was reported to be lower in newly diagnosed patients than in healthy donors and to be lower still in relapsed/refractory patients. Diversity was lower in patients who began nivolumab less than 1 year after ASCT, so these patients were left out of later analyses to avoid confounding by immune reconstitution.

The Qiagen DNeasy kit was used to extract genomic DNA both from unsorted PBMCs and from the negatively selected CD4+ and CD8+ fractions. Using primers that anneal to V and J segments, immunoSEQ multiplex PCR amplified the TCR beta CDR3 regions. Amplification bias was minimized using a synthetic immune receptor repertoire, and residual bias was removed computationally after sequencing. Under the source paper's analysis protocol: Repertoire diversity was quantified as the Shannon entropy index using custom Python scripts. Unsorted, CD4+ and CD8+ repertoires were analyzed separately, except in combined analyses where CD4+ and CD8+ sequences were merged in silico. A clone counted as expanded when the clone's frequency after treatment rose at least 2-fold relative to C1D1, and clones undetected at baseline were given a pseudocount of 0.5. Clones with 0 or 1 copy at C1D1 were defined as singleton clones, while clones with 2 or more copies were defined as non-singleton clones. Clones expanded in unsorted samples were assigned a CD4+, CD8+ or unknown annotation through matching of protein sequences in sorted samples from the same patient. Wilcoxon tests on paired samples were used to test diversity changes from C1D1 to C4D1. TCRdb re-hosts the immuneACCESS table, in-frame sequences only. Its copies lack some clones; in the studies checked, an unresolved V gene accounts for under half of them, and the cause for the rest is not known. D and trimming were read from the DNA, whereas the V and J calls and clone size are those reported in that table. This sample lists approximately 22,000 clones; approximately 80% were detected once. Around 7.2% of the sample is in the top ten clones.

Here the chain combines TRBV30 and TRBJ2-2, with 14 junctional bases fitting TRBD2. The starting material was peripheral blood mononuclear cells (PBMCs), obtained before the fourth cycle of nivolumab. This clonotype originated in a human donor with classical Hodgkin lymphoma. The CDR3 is CAGTSGSLRTGELFF. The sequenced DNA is TGTGCCGGGACTAGCGGGAGTCTTAGGACCGGGGAGCTGTTTTTT.